This T cell receptor (beta chain) emerged from a study of T cells after yellow fever vaccination. TCRdb reprocessed the 5' RACE reads via MiXCR and lists one record per CDR3 protein. The sample holds 500,000 to 650,000 distinct CDR3 sequences; roughly an eighth are singletons and the top ten take around 14%. The CDR3 sequence is 14 residues long. Germline values: CDR1 KGHSH, CDR2 LQKENI. Trimming pared 0 bases from V and 1 base from J, leaving 7 bases between. This clonotype was counted between two and nine times. The rearrangement uses TRBV18 and TRBJ2-7, with D hard to call. The input for sequencing was PBMCs, taken on the day of the yellow fever booster vaccination. This clonotype was sampled from a man in his thirties or forties who received the YFV17D yellow fever vaccine. The CDR3 bases are TGTGCCAGCTCACCACCGACGGATTCCTACGAGCAGTACTTC. This sequence encodes CASSPPTDSYEQYF. Full variable domain (rest looked up from reference TRBV18 and TRBJ2-7): NAGVMQNPRHLVRRRGQEARLRCSPMKGHSHVYWYRQLPEEGLKFMVYLQKENIIDESGMPKERFSAEFPKEGPSILRIQQVVRGDSAAYFCASSPPTDSYEQYFGPGTRLTVT.